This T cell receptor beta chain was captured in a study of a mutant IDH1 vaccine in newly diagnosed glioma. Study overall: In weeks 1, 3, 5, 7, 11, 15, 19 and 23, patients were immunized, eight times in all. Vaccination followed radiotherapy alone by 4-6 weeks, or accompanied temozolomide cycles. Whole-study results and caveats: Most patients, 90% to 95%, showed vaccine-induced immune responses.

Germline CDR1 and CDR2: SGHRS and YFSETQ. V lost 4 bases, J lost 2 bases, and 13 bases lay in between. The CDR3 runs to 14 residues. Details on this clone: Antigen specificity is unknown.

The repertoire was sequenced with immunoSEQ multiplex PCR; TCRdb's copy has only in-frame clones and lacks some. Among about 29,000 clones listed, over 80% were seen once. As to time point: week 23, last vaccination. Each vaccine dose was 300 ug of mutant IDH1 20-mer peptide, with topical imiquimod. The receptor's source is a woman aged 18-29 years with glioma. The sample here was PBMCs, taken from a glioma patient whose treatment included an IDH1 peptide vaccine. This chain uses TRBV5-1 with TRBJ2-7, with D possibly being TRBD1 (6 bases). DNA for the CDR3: TGCGCCAGCAGCCTAGCCGGGACAACCTACGAGCAGTACTTC. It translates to CASSLAGTTYEQYF.